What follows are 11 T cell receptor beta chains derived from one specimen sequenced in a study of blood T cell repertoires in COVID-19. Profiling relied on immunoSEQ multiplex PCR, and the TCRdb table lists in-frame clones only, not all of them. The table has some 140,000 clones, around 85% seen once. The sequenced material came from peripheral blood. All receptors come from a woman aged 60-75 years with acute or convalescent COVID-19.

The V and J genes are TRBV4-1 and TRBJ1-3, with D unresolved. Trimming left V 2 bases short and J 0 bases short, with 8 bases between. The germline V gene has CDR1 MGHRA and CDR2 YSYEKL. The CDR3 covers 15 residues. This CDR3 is CASSQHYLSGNTIYF. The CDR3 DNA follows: TGCGCCAGCAGCCAACACTACCTCTCTGGAAACACCATATATTTT.

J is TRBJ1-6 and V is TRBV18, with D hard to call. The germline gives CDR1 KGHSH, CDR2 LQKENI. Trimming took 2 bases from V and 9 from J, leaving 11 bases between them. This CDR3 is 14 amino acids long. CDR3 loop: CASSPAGYASPLHF. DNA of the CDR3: TGTGCCAGCTCACCAGCGGGGTACGCTTCACCCCTCCACTTT.

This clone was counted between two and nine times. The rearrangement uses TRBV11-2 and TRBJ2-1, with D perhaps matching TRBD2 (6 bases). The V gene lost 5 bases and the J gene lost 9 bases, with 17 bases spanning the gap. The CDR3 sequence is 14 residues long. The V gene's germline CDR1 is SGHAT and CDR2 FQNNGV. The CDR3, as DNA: TGTGCCAGCAGCCGAAGGGCCAGGGAGGTTGAGCAGTTCTTC. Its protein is CASSRRAREVEQFF.

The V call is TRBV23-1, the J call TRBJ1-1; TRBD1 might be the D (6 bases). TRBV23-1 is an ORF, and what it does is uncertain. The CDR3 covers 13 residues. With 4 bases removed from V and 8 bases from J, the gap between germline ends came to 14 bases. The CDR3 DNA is TGCGCCAGCAGTCTCAGCGGGGGCAGGGAAGCTTTCTTT. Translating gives CASSLSGGREAFF.

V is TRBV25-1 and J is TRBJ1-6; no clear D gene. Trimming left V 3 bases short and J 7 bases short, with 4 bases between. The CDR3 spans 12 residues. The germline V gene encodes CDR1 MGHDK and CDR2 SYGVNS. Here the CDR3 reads CASSDGNSPLHF. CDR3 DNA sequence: TGTGCCAGCAGTGACGGGAATTCACCCCTCCACTTT.

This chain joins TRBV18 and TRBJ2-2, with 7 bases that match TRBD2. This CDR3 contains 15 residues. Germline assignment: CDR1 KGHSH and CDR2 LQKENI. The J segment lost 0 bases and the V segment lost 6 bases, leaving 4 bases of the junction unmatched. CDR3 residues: CASSGGTSNTGELFF. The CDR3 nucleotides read TGTGCCAGCTCGGGGGGGACGTCGAACACCGGGGAGCTGTTTTTT.

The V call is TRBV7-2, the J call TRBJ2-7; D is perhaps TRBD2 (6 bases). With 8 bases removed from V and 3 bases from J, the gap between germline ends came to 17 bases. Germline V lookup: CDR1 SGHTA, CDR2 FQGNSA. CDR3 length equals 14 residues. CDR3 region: CASSPRAGNYEQYV. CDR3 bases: TGTGCCAGCTCCCCCCGGGCGGGAAACTACGAGCAGTACGTC.

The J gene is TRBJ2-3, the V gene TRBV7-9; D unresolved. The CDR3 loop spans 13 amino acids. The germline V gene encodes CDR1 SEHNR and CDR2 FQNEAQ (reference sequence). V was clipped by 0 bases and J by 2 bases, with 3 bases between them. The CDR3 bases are TGTGCCAGCAGCTTAGCCTCCACAGATACGCAGTATTTT. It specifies CASSLASTDTQYF.

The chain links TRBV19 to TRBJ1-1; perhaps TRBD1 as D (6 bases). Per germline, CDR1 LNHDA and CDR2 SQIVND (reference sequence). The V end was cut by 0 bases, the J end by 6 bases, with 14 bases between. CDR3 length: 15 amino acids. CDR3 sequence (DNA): TGTGCCAGTAGTATAGATCGGGGGGGGGCCTCTGAAGCTTTCTTT. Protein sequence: CASSIDRGGASEAFF.

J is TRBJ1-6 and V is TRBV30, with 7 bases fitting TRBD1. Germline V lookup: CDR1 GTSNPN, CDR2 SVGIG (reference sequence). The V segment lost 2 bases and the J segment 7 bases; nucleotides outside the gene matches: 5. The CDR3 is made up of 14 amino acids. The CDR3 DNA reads TGTGCCTGGAGTTTAGGGGGCGGGAATTCACCCCTCCACTTT. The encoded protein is CAWSLGGGNSPLHF.

CDR3 nucleotide sequence: TGTGCCAGCAGCCACCGCCACGACAGGGCCACTGAAGCTTTCTTT. Its protein is CASSHRHDRATEAFF. This chain joins TRBV3-1 (or the pseudogene TRBV3-2) and TRBJ1-1; TRBD1 matches 7 bases. The germline gives CDR1 LGHDT, CDR2 YNNKEL (reference sequence). J was trimmed by 4 bases and V by 3 bases; bases with no gene match: 8. CDR3 length: 15 amino acids.